Below are 13 T cell receptor beta chains sequenced from a single sample in a study of blood T cell repertoires in COVID-19. This table comes from immunoSEQ multiplex PCR, and its TCRdb copy is limited to in-frame clones, with some not included. The table records around 150,000 clones, 80% to 95% of them present only once. The specimen was peripheral blood. The receptors here all came from a woman aged 50 to 60 with acute or convalescent COVID-19.

This chain links TRBV5-1 with TRBJ1-5; TRBD1 matches 10 bases. This CDR3 is built from 15 residues. The germline CDR1 and CDR2 sequences are SGHRS and YFSETQ. Germline trimming cut 1 base from V and 7 bases from J; bases unmatched to any gene: 5. The CDR3 DNA is TGCGCCAGCAGCTTGACCGGGGACAGGGGACAGCCCCAGCATTTT. It encodes CASSLTGDRGQPQHF.

The chain employs TRBV5-6 and TRBJ2-3, with 7 bases matching TRBD1. Germline-derived CDR1 and CDR2 are SGHDT and YYEEEE. This CDR3 is 15 amino acids long. The V gene end was trimmed by 4 bases and the J gene end by 2 bases; junction bases not matched to a gene: 7. The CDR3 DNA reads as TGTGCCAGCAGCCGACAGGGCCTTTCCACAGATACGCAGTATTTT. It codes for CASSRQGLSTDTQYF.

The chain is built from TRBV19 and TRBJ2-7, with 8 bases fitting TRBD1. The V gene end was trimmed by 6 bases and the J gene end by 5 bases; junction bases not matched to a gene: 3. Germline V gene lookup returns CDR1 LNHDA and CDR2 SQIVND (reference sequence). CDR3 size: 12 residues. The CDR3, as DNA: TGTGCCAGTAGCTACAGGGGGGACGAGCAGTACTTC. This codes for CASSYRGDEQYF.

This clone was found once. The chain links TRBV6-4 to TRBJ2-1, with D unclear. Germline values: CDR1 MRHNA, CDR2 SNTAGT. Trimming cost V 6 bases and J 5 bases, with 14 bases left between them. CDR3 size: 14 residues. CDR3 nucleotide sequence: TGTGCCAGCAGGCTCGGAGACGGAGACAATGAGCAGTTCTTC. Its protein product is CASRLGDGDNEQFF.

The rearrangement joins TRBV10-2 to TRBJ2-1; no reliable D call. V lost 3 bases and J 0 bases, leaving 9 bases between the germline ends. The germline CDR1 and CDR2 sequences are WSHSY and SAAADI. The CDR3 is 15 amino acids. The CDR3 region is CASSDRSSSYNEQFF. As DNA, the CDR3 is TGCGCCAGCAGTGACAGGTCGAGCTCCTACAATGAGCAGTTCTTC.

This clone was seen only once. The chain combines TRBV30 with TRBJ2-2; D unclear. The CDR3 is 14 amino acids. Germline loops: CDR1 GTSNPN, CDR2 SVGIG (reference sequence). Trimming shortened V by 2 bases and J by 1 base, and 8 bases separated the two germline ends. The CDR3 here is CAWSRIGNTGELFF. In nucleotides, the CDR3 is TGTGCCTGGAGTCGCATCGGGAACACCGGGGAGCTGTTTTTT. Variable domain in full (rest from reference TRBV30 and TRBJ2-2): SQTIHQWPATLVQPVGSPLSLECTVEGTSNPNLYWYRQAAGRGLQLLFYSVGIGQISSEVPQNLSASRPQDRQFILSSKKLLLSDSGFYLCAWSRIGNTGELFFGEGSRLTVL.

The V and J genes are TRBV3-1 (or the pseudogene TRBV3-2) and TRBJ2-2; D is undetermined. The ends were cut back, 5 bases at V and 3 bases at J, with 13 bases in the middle. Germline assignment: CDR1 LGHDT and CDR2 YNNKEL (reference sequence). This CDR3 spans 15 amino acids. The CDR3, as DNA: TGTGCCAGCAGCGTTGATGGCAGATACACCGGGGAGCTGTTTTTT. Encoded protein: CASSVDGRYTGELFF.

The chain links TRBV19 to TRBJ1-1; weak D call: TRBD1 (5 bases). The CDR3 is 14 residues long. Trimming took off 5 bases at V and 3 bases at J, with 13 bases between the two ends. Germline-derived CDR1 and CDR2 are LNHDA and SQIVND (reference sequence). The CDR3 DNA is TGTGCCAGTAGTTGGGGGGAAGGATACACTGAAGCTTTCTTT. Translating it yields CASSWGEGYTEAFF.

J is TRBJ1-4 and V is TRBV15; D unclear. V was pared by 5 bases and J by 0 bases, with 10 bases between. The CDR3 spans 15 residues. CDR1 and CDR2 (germline): LNHNV, YYDKDF (reference sequence). CDR3 sequence (DNA): TGTGCCACCAGCGACACGGTAGCAACTAATGAAAAACTGTTTTTT. Amino acids: CATSDTVATNEKLFF.

This chain links TRBV19 with TRBJ2-5; D not certain. Trimming took off 3 bases at V and 4 bases at J, with 15 bases between the two ends. The CDR3 covers 15 residues. The germline gives CDR1 LNHDA, CDR2 SQIVND (reference sequence). CDR3 in DNA: TGTGCCAGTAGTATTGAAGGAGAAGCCGGAGAGACCCAGTACTTC. Residues: CASSIEGEAGETQYF.

The V and J genes are TRBV2 and TRBJ1-4; possibly TRBD1 for D (6 bases). This CDR3 contains 13 residues. Germline assignment: CDR1 SNHLY and CDR2 FYNNEI. The V end was cut by 6 bases, the J end by 4 bases, with 9 bases between. The CDR3 protein is CASRGGLNEKLFF. DNA of the CDR3: TGTGCCAGCAGGGGGGGGCTTAATGAAAAACTGTTTTTT.

This chain joins TRBV5-6 and TRBJ2-5; D may be TRBD1 (6 bases). V lost 4 bases to trimming and J lost 4 bases, with 11 bases between them. Germline V gene data show CDR1 as SGHDT and CDR2 as YYEEEE. The CDR3 consists of 13 residues. In DNA, the CDR3 is TGTGCCAGCAGCAAACAGGGTCGAGAGACCCAGTACTTC. Encoded protein: CASSKQGRETQYF.

This clone occurred once. This chain connects TRBV13 to TRBJ1-4; possibly TRBD1 for D (5 bases). The CDR3 is made up of 13 amino acids. Germline V gene lookup returns CDR1 PRHDT and CDR2 FYEKMQ (reference sequence). V was pared by 7 bases and J by 7 bases, with 13 bases between. In DNA form, the CDR3 reads TGTGCCAGCACGGGGGAGGGAGTTGAAAAACTGTTTTTT. This sequence encodes CASTGEGVEKLFF. Filled out from reference TRBV13 and TRBJ1-4, the complete variable domain reads AAGVIQSPRHLIKEKRETATLKCYPIPRHDTVYWYQQGPGQDPQFLISFYEKMQSDKGSIPDRFSAQQFSDYHSELNMSSLELGDSALYFCASTGEGVEKLFFGSGTQLSVL.